The next 22 T cell receptor beta chains were all read from a single sample in a study of immune evolution from preneoplasia to lung adenocarcinoma. Data came from immunoSEQ multiplex PCR; TCRdb stores just in-frame clones and leaves some out. Seen here are about 4,900 clones, approximately 91% observed once, and the top ten hold under 2.5%. The sequenced sample was FFPE atypical adenomatous hyperplasia tissue from the lung. The subset: atypical adenomatous hyperplasia (AAH), lung preneoplasia. Every receptor here comes from a person between 65 and 79 years old with lung adenocarcinoma.

The rearrangement links TRBV7-9 to TRBJ1-3; D possibly corresponds to TRBD1 (5 bases). The germline CDR1 and CDR2 sequences are SEHNR and FQNEAQ (reference sequence). The CDR3 has 15 residues. Trimming stripped 5 bases from V and 2 bases from J, with 13 bases between. CDR3 DNA: TGTGCCAGCAGCGATACGGGGGGGACTGGAAACACCATATATTTT. This codes for CASSDTGGTGNTIYF. Filled out from reference TRBV7-9 and TRBJ1-3, the complete variable domain reads DTGVSQNPRHKITKRGQNVTFRCDPISEHNRLYWYRQTLGQGPEFLTYFQNEAQLEKSRLLSDRFSAERPKGSFSTLEIQRTEQGDSAMYLCASSDTGGTGNTIYFGEGSWLTVV.

This chain uses TRBV7-9 with TRBJ2-5, with 11 positions matching TRBD2. CDR1 is SEHNR and CDR2 is FQNEAQ in the germline V gene (reference sequence). V shed 1 base and J 2 bases; nucleotides not matched to a gene: 12. The CDR3 sequence is 19 residues long. The CDR3 region is CASSLGLLAGGGPQETQYF. CDR3 nucleotides: TGTGCCAGCAGCTTAGGACTGTTAGCGGGAGGGGGCCCACAAGAGACCCAGTACTTC.

This clone was observed once. This chain joins TRBV28 and TRBJ1-2, with D possibly TRBD1 on 5 matching bases. CDR3 length: 14 amino acids. The ends were cut back, 7 bases at V and 7 bases at J, with 19 bases in the middle. Germline CDR1 MDHEN, CDR2 SYDVKM. The CDR3 DNA follows: TGTGCCAGCAAACCCAGGGAGTGGGGTTCTGGCTACACCTTC. This sequence encodes CASKPREWGSGYTF.

The chain couples TRBV29-1 to TRBJ2-7; D may be TRBD1 (5 bases). CDR1 is SQVTM and CDR2 is ANQGSEA in the germline V gene. CDR3 length: 12 residues. V lost 6 bases, J lost 1 base, and 10 bases lay in between. The CDR3 region has the DNA TGCAGCGTGACGGACACTTCCTACGAGCAGTACTTC. Its protein product is CSVTDTSYEQYF.

This chain uses TRBV28 with TRBJ1-5, with TRBD1 matching 7 bases. V lost 1 base, J lost 1 base, and 7 bases stayed unmatched. CDR1 is MDHEN, CDR2 SYDVKM, per germline. This CDR3 comprises 17 residues. CDR3 sequence: CASSLFRGGRSNQPQHF. CDR3 nucleotides: TGTGCCAGCAGTTTATTTCGAGGGGGCAGGAGCAATCAGCCCCAGCATTTT.

CDR3 in DNA: TGTGCCAGCTCACCACGACAGGGAACTGAAGCTTTCTTT. The encoded protein is CASSPRQGTEAFF. The chain uses TRBV18 and TRBJ1-1; 7 bases line up with TRBD1. Germline CDR1 reads KGHSH; CDR2 reads LQKENI. V lost 1 base to trimming and J lost 5 bases; unmatched junction nucleotides: 1. The CDR3 length is 13 residues.

The rearrangement uses TRBV18 and TRBJ2-7; TRBD2 matches 8 bases. The CDR3 loop spans 14 amino acids. Trimming took 3 bases from V and 6 from J; bases not matched to a gene: 7. The V gene's germline CDR1 is KGHSH and CDR2 LQKENI. DNA for the CDR3: TGTGCCAGCTCACCGGGACTAGAAAACACCGAGCAGTACTTC. It encodes CASSPGLENTEQYF.

The V and J genes are TRBV15 and TRBJ1-5; D gene uncertain. The germline V and J ends were trimmed by 1 base and 1 base, with 8 bases remaining between them. This CDR3 region has 15 residues. Germline V CDR1 and CDR2: LNHNV, YYDKDF (reference sequence). CDR3 sequence: CATSRAVGSNQPQHF. DNA of the CDR3: TGTGCCACCAGCAGAGCTGTGGGGAGCAATCAGCCCCAGCATTTT. The variable domain in full, completed from reference TRBV15 and TRBJ1-5, reads DAMVIQNPRYQVTQFGKPVTLSCSQTLNHNVMYWYQQKSSQAPKLLFHYYDKDFNNEADTPDNFQSRRPNTSFCFLDIRSPGLGDTAMYLCATSRAVGSNQPQHFGDGTRLSIL.

This rearrangement joins TRBV11-2 to TRBJ2-3; 9 bases agree with TRBD1. V lost 4 bases, J lost 4 bases, and 12 bases stayed unmatched. The CDR3 sequence is 17 residues long. Per germline, CDR1 SGHAT and CDR2 FQNNGV. In DNA, the CDR3 is TGTGCCAGCAGCTCAGATCTTCACAGGGGGCGCCCAGATACGCAGTATTTT. It codes for CASSSDLHRGRPDTQYF.

The chain couples TRBV19 to TRBJ1-4; 11 bases match TRBD1. This CDR3 is built from 16 residues. From germline, CDR1 is LNHDA and CDR2 SQIVND (reference sequence). Unmatched junction bases numbered 10, after V lost 5 bases and J lost 8 bases. This CDR3 is CASSPRTGGDQEKLFF. CDR3 in DNA: TGTGCCAGTAGTCCTCGGACAGGGGGCGATCAGGAAAAACTGTTTTTT.

CDR3 protein: CASSLYGGENQPQHF. CDR3 bases: TGCGCCAGCAGTTTGTACGGGGGCGAAAATCAGCCCCAGCATTTT. J is TRBJ1-5 and V is TRBV5-1, with D perhaps matching TRBD1 (6 bases). The CDR3 covers 15 residues. Trimming stripped 5 bases from V and 4 bases from J, with 16 bases between. CDR1 and CDR2 (germline): SGHRS, YFSETQ.

This chain links TRBV5-1 with TRBJ2-7; possible D gene TRBD2, 6 bases. The CDR3 loop spans 15 amino acids. Between the trimmed V and J ends, which lost 0 bases and 0 bases, there was a span of 10 bases. Germline V gives CDR1 SGHRS, CDR2 YFSETQ. In DNA form, the CDR3 reads TGCGCCAGCAGCTTGGTGGCGGGAAGCTCCTACGAGCAGTACTTC. Residues: CASSLVAGSSYEQYF.

The rearrangement links TRBV18 to TRBJ2-7; D perhaps matches TRBD1 (6 bases). Germline CDR1 is KGHSH and CDR2 is LQKENI. The CDR3 spans 16 residues. The V end lost 3 bases, the J end lost 0 bases, and 15 bases lay between the germline ends. The CDR3 DNA follows: TGTGCCAGCTCACCGGTTGGACAGTTAAGCTCCTACGAGCAGTACTTC. Its translation is CASSPVGQLSSYEQYF.

This clone was observed a single time. The V and J genes are TRBV18 and TRBJ1-2; D uncertain. CDR3 length: 17 residues. Germline lookup yields CDR1 KGHSH and CDR2 LQKENI. The V end lost 3 bases, the J end lost 1 base, and 18 bases lay between the germline ends. The CDR3 spells CASSPGLVETLNYGYTF. Written as DNA, the CDR3 is TGTGCCAGCTCACCTGGGCTGGTGGAAACCCTTAACTATGGCTACACCTTC.

As regards this clone: This specimen includes other DNA sequences encoding the same CDR3. The chain recombines TRBV6-1 with TRBJ2-2, with D tentatively TRBD1 (5 bases). CDR1 is MNHNS and CDR2 is SASEGT in the germline V gene. The CDR3 is made up of 13 amino acids. Trimming shortened V by 8 bases and J by 5 bases, and 12 bases separated the two germline ends. The CDR3 DNA sequence: TGTGCCAGCGGGTGGCCAGGGACCGGGGAGCTGTTTTTT. Amino acids: CASGWPGTGELFF.

Regarding this clone: A read error may account for a junction end that differs from germline. This same CDR3 is encoded by further DNA sequences in the sample. CDR3 DNA: TGCAGCGCCACAGGGTTGGGGGAGACCCAATACTTC. The encoded protein is CSATGLGETQYF. V and J are TRBV29-1 and TRBJ2-5, with a tentative D call TRBD1 (6 bases). Germline-derived CDR1 and CDR2 are SQVTM and ANQGSEA. The CDR3 is made up of 12 amino acids.

This clone was picked up one time. V gene TRBV7-3 combines with J gene TRBJ2-5; maybe TRBD2 (6 bases). Germline V lookup: CDR1 SGHTA, CDR2 FQGTGA. V lost 1 base and J lost 5, with 17 bases in between. The CDR3 is 16 residues long. The CDR3 region is CASSLSGGGGGETQYF. CDR3 bases: TGTGCCAGCAGCTTAAGTGGTGGGGGAGGAGGGGAGACCCAGTACTTC. Supplemented by reference TRBV7-3 and TRBJ2-5, the full variable domain reads GAGVSQTPSNKVTEKGKYVELRCDPISGHTALYWYRQSLGQGPEFLIYFQGTGAADDSGLPNDRFFAVRPEGSVSTLKIQRTERGDSAVYLCASSLSGGGGGETQYFGPGTRLLVL.

The chain joins TRBV27 to TRBJ2-7; D ambiguous. The CDR3 extends over 13 amino acids. V lost 8 bases, J lost 1 base, and 12 bases lay in between. Germline values: CDR1 MNHEY, CDR2 SMNVEV (reference sequence). CDR3: CASARLGSYEQYF. The CDR3 DNA is TGTGCCAGCGCCAGGCTAGGGTCCTACGAGCAGTACTTC.

The V gene is TRBV15, the J gene TRBJ2-3; TRBD1 or TRBD2 may be the D gene (5 bases each). The CDR3 loop spans 14 amino acids. Trimming took 2 bases from V and 5 from J, leaving 11 bases between them. From germline, CDR1 is LNHNV and CDR2 YYDKDF (reference sequence). The CDR3 DNA reads as TGTGCCACCAGCAGACAGGGAAGCGGAGATACGCAGTATTTT. It is translated as CATSRQGSGDTQYF.

The V and J genes are TRBV10-1 and TRBJ1-5, with D maybe TRBD1 (5 bases). The CDR3 totals 15 residues. V was trimmed by 4 bases and J by 2 bases, leaving 12 bases between them. The germline gives CDR1 WNHNN, CDR2 SYGVQD (reference sequence). This chain's CDR3 is CASSVPPRGNQPQHF. CDR3 DNA sequence: TGCGCCAGCAGTGTACCCCCCAGGGGCAATCAGCCCCAGCATTTT.

The genes are TRBV27 and TRBJ1-4; no clear D gene. V was clipped by 3 bases and J by 4 bases, with 18 bases between them. Germline V gene sequence: CDR1 MNHEY, CDR2 SMNVEV (reference sequence). There are 17 residues in the CDR3. The CDR3 bases are TGTGCCAGCAGTTTTACGGGGTTTGGAACAGTTAATGAAAAACTGTTTTTT. It encodes CASSFTGFGTVNEKLFF.

This clone was detected once. The chain recombines TRBV28 with TRBJ2-3; 8 bases align to TRBD1. This CDR3 comprises 16 residues. J was trimmed by 2 bases and V by 2 bases; bases with no gene match: 6. CDR1 is MDHEN and CDR2 is SYDVKM in the germline V gene. The CDR3 coding sequence is TGTGCCAGCAGTTTAATCGGACAGGGAAACACAGATACGCAGTATTTT. This codes for CASSLIGQGNTDTQYF.